This T cell receptor (beta chain) came from a study of Graves' ophthalmopathy and Graves' hyperthyroidism. Transcripts of RNA were the source for amplifying TCR beta CDR3 regions. The first-round RT-PCR employed HTBI primers together with the Qiagen OneStep RT-PCR kit. A multiplex PCR was then performed as the second round. Via MiXCR, TCRdb re-called the multiplex PCR reads, giving one row per CDR3 protein. Of about 740,000 distinct CDR3 sequences detected, 40% appear once; the ten largest clones hold 44%. Study-level results: Among expanded thyroid clonotypes above 0.001 frequency, most also occurred in blood.

Isolation of PBMCs was performed using roughly 10 ml of fresh peripheral blood. This clonotype was recorded a few times. Antigen specificity is unknown. With 4 bases clipped from V and 5 bases from J, the junction kept 11 bases outside the gene matches. Germline V gene sequence: CDR1 SGDLS, CDR2 YYNGEE. The CDR3 loop spans 15 amino acids. The chain has TRBV9 and TRBJ2-5; 7 nucleotides align to TRBD1. The sample was peripheral blood. The origin of this receptor is an adult man with Graves' ophthalmopathy. The CDR3 DNA sequence: TGTGCCAGCAGCCCTGGACAGGTTGGAAGGGAGACCCAGTACTTC. Its protein product is CASSPGQVGRETQYF. Complete variable domain (other parts from reference TRBV9 and TRBJ2-5): DSGVTQTPKHLITATGQRVTLRCSPRSGDLSVYWYQQSLDQGLQFLIQYYNGEERAKGNILERFSAQQFPDLHSELNLSSLELGDSALYFCASSPGQVGRETQYFGPGTRLLVL.